The clone carrying this T cell receptor beta chain was seen a few times. What it binds is unknown. The data belong to a study of OX40 agonist ivuxolimab in advanced cancers. About the study: Patient treatment consisted of intravenous ivuxolimab administration every 2 weeks at 0.01 to 10 mg/kg. Among those enrolled, mean age was around 55 years (range about 23 to 85) and about 79% were male.

The timepoints at which blood was sampled were baseline, cycle 4 day 1, and cycle 7 day 1. Trimming cost V 3 bases and J 7 bases, with 18 bases left between them. The germline V gene has CDR1 GTSNPN and CDR2 SVGIG (reference sequence). There are 14 residues in the CDR3. Notes on the study in general: In CD8+ T cells, expanded clones were on average more numerous than in CD4+.

Assay: immunoSEQ multiplex PCR; the TCRdb copy retains only in-frame clones and omits some. The table lists tens of thousands of clones, approximately 87% of them singletons. The clonotype originates from an adult with an advanced solid tumor such as melanoma, head and neck, liver or kidney cancer. The sample here was CD4+ or CD8+ T cells sorted from blood, taken in a trial of the OX40 agonist ivuxolimab. The chain combines TRBV30 with TRBJ1-1; D not resolved. The CDR3 is CAWRHEGVSIEAFF. CDR3 nucleotides: TGTGCCTGGAGGCACGAGGGAGTTTCAATTGAAGCTTTCTTT.